This T cell receptor (beta chain) was sequenced for a study of T cells after yellow fever vaccination. Study-level findings and limits: Booster sampling recovered most clones from primary vaccination (96% CD4, roughly 86% CD8). The CD4 and CD8 compartments had a small share of their clonotypes in common.

CDR3 length equals 14 residues. CDR1 and CDR2 from the germline V gene are MNHEY and SVGEGT. V lost 6 bases to trimming and J lost 4 bases, with 15 bases between them. This clonotype has just a few counts. Its matching antigen is unknown. From the 5' RACE reads, TCRdb called clonotypes with MiXCR, one entry per CDR3 protein. The table records some 300,000 distinct CDR3 sequences, around 10% of them present only once. The chain carries TRBV6-2 or TRBV6-3 and TRBJ1-1; tentative D call: TRBD1 (5 bases). The receptor was isolated from a man between 18 and 29 years old who received the YFV17D yellow fever vaccine. The specimen comprised CD4+ T cells sorted from PBMCs, sampled 45 days after the yellow fever booster vaccination. CDR3 loop: CASSPAGRFTEAFF. Here the CDR3 DNA reads TGTGCCAGCAGCCCCGCAGGGAGATTCACTGAAGCTTTCTTT.